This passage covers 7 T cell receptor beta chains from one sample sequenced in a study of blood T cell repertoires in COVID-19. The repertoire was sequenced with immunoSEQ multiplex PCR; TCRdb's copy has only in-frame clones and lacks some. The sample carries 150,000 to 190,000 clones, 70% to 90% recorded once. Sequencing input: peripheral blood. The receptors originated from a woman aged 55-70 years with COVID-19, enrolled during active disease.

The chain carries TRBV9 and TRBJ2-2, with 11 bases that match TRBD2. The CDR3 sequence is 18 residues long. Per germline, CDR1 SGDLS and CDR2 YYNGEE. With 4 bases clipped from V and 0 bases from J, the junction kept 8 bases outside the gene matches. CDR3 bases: TGTGCCAGCAGCACACGGACTAGCGGGTTCGCGAACACCGGGGAGCTGTTTTTT. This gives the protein CASSTRTSGFANTGELFF.

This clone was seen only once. The CDR3, as DNA: TGTGCCAGCAGCTTTGGGACTAGCGGGAATTACAATGAGCAGTTCTTC. This sequence encodes CASSFGTSGNYNEQFF. The V gene is TRBV5-4, the J gene TRBJ2-1; 13 positions match TRBD2. This CDR3 spans 16 amino acids. Germline CDR1 reads SGHNT; CDR2 reads YYREEE (reference sequence). Trimming removed 2 bases from V and 4 bases from J; junction bases left unmatched: 3.

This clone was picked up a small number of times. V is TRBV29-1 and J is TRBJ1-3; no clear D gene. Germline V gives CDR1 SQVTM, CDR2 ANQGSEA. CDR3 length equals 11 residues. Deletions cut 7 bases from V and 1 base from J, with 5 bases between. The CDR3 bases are TGCAGCGGCGCATCTGGAAACACCATATATTTT. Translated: CSGASGNTIYF.

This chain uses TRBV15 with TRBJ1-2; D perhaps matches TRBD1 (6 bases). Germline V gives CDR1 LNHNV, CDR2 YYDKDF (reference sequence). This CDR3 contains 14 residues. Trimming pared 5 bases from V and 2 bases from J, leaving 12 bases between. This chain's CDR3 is CATSGRGKNYGYTF. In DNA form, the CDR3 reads TGTGCCACCAGCGGTAGGGGGAAAAACTATGGCTACACCTTC.

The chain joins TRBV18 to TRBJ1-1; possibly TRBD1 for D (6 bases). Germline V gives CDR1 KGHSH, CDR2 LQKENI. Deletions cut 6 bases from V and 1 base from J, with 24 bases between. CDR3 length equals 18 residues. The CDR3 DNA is TGTGCCAGCTCTCCCGGCGGTGGACAGTATCGTTCGAACACTGAAGCTTTCTTT. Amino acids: CASSPGGGQYRSNTEAFF.

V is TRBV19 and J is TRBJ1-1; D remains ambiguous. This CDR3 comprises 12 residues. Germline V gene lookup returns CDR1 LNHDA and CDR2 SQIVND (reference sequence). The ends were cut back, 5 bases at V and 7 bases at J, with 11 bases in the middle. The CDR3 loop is CASSALPFEAFF. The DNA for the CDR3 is TGTGCCAGTAGTGCCCTACCCTTTGAAGCTTTCTTT.

In DNA, the CDR3 is TGTGCCTGGTGTGAAGAGCCCACCTATGGCTACACCTTC. Its translation is CAWCEEPTYGYTF. The chain links TRBV30 to TRBJ1-2; D unresolved. CDR1 and CDR2 from the germline V gene are GTSNPN and SVGIG (reference sequence). Trimming shortened V by 5 bases and J by 4 bases, and 14 bases separated the two germline ends. The CDR3 runs 13 residues. The complete variable domain, with remaining parts taken from reference TRBV30 and TRBJ1-2, reads SQTIHQWPATLVQPVGSPLSLECTVEGTSNPNLYWYRQAAGRGLQLLFYSVGIGQISSEVPQNLSASRPQDRQFILSSKKLLLSDSGFYLCAWCEEPTYGYTFGSGTRLTVV.